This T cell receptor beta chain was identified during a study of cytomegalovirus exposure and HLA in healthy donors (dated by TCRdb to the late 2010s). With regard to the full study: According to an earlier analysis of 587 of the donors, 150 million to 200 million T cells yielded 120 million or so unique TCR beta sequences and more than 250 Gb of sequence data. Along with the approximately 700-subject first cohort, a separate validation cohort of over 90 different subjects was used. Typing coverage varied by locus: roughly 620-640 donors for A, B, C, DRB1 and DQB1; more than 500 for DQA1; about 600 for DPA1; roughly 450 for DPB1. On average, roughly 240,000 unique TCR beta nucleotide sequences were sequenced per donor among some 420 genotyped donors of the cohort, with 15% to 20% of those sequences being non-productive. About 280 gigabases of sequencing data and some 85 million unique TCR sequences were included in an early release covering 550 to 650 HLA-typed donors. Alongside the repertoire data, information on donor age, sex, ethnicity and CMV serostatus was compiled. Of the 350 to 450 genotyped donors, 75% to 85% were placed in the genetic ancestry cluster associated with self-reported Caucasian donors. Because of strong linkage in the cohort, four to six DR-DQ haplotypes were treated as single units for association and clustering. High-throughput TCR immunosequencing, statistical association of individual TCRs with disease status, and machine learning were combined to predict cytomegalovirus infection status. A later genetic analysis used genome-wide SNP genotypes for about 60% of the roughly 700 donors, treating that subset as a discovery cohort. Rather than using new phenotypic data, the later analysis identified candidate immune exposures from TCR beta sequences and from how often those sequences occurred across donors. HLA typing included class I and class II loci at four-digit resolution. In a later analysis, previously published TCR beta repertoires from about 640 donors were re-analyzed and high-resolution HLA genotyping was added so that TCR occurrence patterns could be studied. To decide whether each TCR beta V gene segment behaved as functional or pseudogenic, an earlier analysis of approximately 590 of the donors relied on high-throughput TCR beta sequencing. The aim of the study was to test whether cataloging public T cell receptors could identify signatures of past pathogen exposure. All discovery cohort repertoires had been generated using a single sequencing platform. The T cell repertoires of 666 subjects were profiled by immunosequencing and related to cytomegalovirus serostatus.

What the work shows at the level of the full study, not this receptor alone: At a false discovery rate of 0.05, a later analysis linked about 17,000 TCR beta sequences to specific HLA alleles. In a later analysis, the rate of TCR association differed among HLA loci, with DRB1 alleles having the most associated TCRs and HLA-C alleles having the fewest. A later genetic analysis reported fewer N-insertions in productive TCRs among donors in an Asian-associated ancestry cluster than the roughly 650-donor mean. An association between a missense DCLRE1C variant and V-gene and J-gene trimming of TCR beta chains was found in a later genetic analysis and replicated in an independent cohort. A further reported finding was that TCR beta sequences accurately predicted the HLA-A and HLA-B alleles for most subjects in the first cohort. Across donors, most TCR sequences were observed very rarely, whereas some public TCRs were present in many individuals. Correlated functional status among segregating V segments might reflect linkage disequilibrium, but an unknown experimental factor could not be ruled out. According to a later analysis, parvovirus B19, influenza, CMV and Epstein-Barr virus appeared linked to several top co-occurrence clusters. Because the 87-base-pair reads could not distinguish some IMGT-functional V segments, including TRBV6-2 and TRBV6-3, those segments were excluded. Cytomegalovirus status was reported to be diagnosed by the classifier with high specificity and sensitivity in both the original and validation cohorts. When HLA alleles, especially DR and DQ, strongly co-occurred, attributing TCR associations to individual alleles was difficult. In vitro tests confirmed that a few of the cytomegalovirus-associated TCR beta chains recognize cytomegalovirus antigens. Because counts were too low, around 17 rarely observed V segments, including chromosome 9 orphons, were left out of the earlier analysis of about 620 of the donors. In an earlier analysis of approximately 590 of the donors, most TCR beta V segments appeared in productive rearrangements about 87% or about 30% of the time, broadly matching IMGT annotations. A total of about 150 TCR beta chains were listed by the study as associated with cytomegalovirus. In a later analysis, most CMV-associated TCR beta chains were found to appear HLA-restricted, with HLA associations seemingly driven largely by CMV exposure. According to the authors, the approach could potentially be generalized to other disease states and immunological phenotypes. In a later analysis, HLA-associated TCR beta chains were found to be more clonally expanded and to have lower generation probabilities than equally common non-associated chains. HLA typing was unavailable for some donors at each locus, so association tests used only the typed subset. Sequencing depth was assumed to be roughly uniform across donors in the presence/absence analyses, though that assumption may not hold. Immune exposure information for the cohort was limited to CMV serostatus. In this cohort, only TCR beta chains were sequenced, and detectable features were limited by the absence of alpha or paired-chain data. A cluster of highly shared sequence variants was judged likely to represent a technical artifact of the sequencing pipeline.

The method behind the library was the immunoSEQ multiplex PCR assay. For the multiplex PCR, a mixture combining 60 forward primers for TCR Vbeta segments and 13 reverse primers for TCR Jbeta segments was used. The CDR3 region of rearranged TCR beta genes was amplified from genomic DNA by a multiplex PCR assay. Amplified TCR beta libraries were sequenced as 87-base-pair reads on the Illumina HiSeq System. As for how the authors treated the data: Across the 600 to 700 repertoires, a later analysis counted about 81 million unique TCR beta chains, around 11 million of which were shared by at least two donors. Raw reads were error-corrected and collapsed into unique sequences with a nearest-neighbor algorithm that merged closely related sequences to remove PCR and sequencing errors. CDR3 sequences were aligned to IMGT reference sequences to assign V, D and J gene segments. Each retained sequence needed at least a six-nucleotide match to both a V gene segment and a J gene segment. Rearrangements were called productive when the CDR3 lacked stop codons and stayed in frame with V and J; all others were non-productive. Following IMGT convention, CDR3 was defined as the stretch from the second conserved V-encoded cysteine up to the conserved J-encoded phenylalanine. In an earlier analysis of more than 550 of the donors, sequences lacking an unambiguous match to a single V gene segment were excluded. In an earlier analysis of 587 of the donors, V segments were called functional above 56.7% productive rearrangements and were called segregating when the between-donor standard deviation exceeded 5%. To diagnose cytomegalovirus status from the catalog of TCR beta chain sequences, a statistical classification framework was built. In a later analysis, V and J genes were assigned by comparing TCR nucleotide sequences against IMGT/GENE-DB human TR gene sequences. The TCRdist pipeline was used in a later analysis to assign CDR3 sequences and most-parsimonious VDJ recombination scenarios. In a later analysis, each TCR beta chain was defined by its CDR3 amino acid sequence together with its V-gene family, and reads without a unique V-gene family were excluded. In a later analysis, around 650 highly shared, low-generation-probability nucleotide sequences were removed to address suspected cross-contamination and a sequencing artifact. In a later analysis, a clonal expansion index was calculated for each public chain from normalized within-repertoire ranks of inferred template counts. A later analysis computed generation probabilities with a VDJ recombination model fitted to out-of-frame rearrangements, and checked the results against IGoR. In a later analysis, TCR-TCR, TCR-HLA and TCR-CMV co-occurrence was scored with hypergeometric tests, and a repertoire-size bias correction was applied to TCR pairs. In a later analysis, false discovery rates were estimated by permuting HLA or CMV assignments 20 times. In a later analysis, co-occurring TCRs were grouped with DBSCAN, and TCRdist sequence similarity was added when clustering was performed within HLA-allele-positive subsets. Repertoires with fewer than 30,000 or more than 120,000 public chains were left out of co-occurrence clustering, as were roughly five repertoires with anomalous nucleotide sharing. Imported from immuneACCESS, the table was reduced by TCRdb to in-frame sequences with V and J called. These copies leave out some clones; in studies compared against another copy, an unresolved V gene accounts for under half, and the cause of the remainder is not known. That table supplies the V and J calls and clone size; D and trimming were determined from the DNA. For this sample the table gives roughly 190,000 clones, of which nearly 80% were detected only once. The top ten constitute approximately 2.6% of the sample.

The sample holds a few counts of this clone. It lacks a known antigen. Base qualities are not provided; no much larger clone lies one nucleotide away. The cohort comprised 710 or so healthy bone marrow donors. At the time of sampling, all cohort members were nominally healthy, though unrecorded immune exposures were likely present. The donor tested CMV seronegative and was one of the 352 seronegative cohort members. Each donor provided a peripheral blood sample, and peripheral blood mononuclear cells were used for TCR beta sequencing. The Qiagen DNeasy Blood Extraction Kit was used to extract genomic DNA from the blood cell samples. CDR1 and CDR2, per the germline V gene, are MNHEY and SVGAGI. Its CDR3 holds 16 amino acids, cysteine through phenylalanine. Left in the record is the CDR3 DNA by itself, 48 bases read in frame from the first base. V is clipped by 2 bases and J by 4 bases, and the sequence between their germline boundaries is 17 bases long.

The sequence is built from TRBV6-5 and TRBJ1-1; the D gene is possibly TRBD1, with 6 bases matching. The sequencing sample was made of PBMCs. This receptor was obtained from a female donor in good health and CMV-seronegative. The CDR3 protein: CASSYLIGGGRTEAFF. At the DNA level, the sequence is TGTGCCAGCAGTTACCTGATCGGGGGGGGGCGCACTGAAGCTTTCTTT.